This T cell receptor (beta chain) appears in the sequencing data of a study of identifying expanded T cells in peripheral blood. Study results and limitations: Variance in clone template counts between roughly 2-week samples significantly increased with total template count across all healthy donors. Differentially abundant clones: about 1.2 between replicates, 15 to 17 at roughly 13 days, less than 20 at four.

V lost 5 bases, J lost 5 bases, and 9 bases lay in between. The CDR3 totals 13 residues. The germline V gene has CDR1 SGHNT and CDR2 YENEEA. In this sample, this clone turned up once. As yet, its antigen is unknown. Here immunoSEQ multiplex PCR was the method, and the copy in TCRdb shows in-frame clones only, minus some. Among 90,000 to 95,000 clones listed, 88% were seen once. Collection occurred without any documented infections or immune events in donors. The V gene is TRBV11-3, the J gene TRBJ1-4; D is ambiguous. The TCR sequence derives from a person aged 18 to 70 in good health. Sequenced material: blood. CDR3 bases: TGTGCCAGCAGCCCAGACTTGAATGAAAAACTGTTTTTT. This translates into CASSPDLNEKLFF.